The source of this TCR beta chain is a study of blood T cell repertoires in COVID-19 (dated by TCRdb to the early 2020s). Describing the broader study: Collaborator samples came from the United States, Italy and Spain and covered acute and convalescent phases of COVID-19. The repertoires were released in a freely available public database intended as a resource for research on the immune response to SARS-CoV-2. The dataset comprised deeply sampled blood TCRbeta repertoires from subjects exposed to, actively infected with, or recovered from COVID-19. The sample metadata nearly always contained a de-identified subject ID, COVID-19 status, age in years and sex. Where HLA class I and class II types were available, the types were taken from metadata supplied by the sample provider, not from assay-based typing. The samples were drawn from two sources: the first 160 participants of the ongoing ImmuneRACE study, and 950 to 1,500 subjects contributed by 6 global collaborators. The prospective study material was composed of cDNA or gDNA derived from T cells, B-cell-depleted T cells, or PBMCs. Broad study findings and their caveats: The quantity of clinical and demographic metadata differed by source and by participant and was supplied without curation.

V lost 5 bases and J lost 6 bases; the stretch between them is 10 bases long. From a lookup of the germline V gene, CDR1 and CDR2 are MNHEY and SVGEGT. From cysteine to phenylalanine, the CDR3 is 12 amino acids long. The DNA shown is the 36-base CDR3, in frame from base 1. The collaborating institutions used their own protocols to collect whole blood in K2EDTA tubes. Collaborator samples were shipped for TCRbeta analysis as frozen whole blood, isolated PBMCs, or DNA extracted from either sample type. Regarding this clone: Its antigen specificity is not known. Base quality data are lacking; no much larger clone is found one base away.

TCRbeta CDR3 regions were amplified from genomic DNA using the immunoSEQ Assay, a bias-controlled multiplex PCR. In the authors' own workflow: Within the assay, amplification of reference gene primers was used to estimate how many nucleated cells each sample contained. To quantify the absolute abundance of each unique TCRbeta CDR3 rearrangement, sequence reads were collapsed and filtered. For each sample, productive Simpson clonality was calculated as the square root of Simpson's diversity index across productive rearrangements. TCRdb provides this immuneACCESS table in a form limited to in-frame rearrangements. Some clones are lacking; in checked studies, under half of them reflect an unresolved V gene, and why the rest are absent is not known. V, J and clone size derive from that table, while D and trimming were established from the DNA sequence. For this sample the table gives 210,000 or so clones, of which roughly 90% were detected only once. About 2.5% of the sample goes to the ten largest clones.

This receptor chain uses TRBV6-2 or TRBV6-3 and TRBJ1-2; D gene: possibly TRBD1, on 6 matching bases. This TCR came from a woman aged 55-70 years with acute or convalescent COVID-19. The sequenced material came from peripheral blood. This receptor carries the CDR3 CASSRGYDGYTF. The DNA sequence is as follows: TGTGCCAGCAGTAGGGGGTATGATGGCTACACCTTC.